This T cell receptor beta chain was found in a study of T cell repertoires in cytomegalovirus infection. MiXCR was run by TCRdb on the reads, yielding one entry per CDR3 protein. The sample has 110,000 or so distinct CDR3 sequences, over 25% seen once. Germline V CDR1 and CDR2: SGHTA, FQGNSA. The CDR3 length is 14 residues. V trimming: 3 bases; J trimming: 5 bases; junction bases outside the gene matches: 3. This clonotype has more than one count but fewer than ten. The antigen remains undetermined. The V gene is TRBV7-2, the J gene TRBJ2-1, with TRBD2 identical over 8 bases. The material sequenced was CD8+ T cells from cultured PBMCs, taken from culture after CMV antigen stimulation. The clonotype comes from a human donor in good health (CMV status not recorded). Some clones in this sample may be carry-over from other donors' samples. The CDR3 reads CASSFSGAHNEQFF. CDR3 in DNA: TGTGCCAGCAGCTTTAGCGGGGCCCACAATGAGCAGTTCTTC.